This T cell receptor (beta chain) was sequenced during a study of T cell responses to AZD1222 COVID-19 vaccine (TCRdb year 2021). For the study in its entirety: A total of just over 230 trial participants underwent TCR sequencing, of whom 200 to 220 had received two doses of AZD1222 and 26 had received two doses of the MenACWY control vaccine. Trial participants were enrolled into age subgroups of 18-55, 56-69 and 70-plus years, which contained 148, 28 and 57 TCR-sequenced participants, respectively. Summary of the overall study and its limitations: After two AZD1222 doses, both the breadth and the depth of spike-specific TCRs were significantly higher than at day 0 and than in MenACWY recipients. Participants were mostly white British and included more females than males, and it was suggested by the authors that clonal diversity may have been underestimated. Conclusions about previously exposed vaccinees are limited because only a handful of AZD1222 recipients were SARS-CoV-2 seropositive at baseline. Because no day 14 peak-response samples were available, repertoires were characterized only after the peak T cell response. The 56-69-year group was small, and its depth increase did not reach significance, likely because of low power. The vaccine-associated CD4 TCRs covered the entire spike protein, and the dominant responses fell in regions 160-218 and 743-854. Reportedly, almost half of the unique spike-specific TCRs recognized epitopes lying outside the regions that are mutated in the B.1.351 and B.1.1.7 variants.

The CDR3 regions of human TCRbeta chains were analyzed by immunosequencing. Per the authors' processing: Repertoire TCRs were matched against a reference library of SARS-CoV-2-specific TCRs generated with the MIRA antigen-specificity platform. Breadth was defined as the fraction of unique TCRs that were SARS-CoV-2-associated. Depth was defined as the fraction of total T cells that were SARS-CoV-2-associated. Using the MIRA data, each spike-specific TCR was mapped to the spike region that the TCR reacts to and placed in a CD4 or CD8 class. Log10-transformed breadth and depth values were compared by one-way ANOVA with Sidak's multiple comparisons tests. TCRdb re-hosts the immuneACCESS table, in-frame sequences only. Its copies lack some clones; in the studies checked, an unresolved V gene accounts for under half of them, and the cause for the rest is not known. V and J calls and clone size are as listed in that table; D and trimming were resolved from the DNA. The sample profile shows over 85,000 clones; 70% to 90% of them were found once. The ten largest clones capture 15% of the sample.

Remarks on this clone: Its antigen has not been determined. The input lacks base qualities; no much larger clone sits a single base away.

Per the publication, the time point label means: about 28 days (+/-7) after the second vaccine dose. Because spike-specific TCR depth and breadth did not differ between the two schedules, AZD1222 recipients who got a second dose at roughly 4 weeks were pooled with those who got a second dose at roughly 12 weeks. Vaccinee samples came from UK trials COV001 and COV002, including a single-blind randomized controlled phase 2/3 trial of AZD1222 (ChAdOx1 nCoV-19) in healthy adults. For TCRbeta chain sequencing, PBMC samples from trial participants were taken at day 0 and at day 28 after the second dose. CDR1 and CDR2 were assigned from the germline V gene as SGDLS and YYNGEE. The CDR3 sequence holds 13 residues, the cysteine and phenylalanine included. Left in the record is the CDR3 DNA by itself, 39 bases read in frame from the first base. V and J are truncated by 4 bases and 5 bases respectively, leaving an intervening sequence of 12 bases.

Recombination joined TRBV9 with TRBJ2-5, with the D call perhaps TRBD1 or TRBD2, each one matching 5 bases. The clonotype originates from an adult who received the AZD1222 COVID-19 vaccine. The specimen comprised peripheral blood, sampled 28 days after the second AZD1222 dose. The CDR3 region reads CASSPGRGETQYF. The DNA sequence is TGTGCCAGCAGCCCAGGGCGCGGGGAGACCCAGTACTTC. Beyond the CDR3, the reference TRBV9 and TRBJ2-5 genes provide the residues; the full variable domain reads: DSGVTQTPKHLITATGQRVTLRCSPRSGDLSVYWYQQSLDQGLQFLIQYYNGEERAKGNILERFSAQQFPDLHSELNLSSLELGDSALYFCASSPGRGETQYFGPGTRLLVL.